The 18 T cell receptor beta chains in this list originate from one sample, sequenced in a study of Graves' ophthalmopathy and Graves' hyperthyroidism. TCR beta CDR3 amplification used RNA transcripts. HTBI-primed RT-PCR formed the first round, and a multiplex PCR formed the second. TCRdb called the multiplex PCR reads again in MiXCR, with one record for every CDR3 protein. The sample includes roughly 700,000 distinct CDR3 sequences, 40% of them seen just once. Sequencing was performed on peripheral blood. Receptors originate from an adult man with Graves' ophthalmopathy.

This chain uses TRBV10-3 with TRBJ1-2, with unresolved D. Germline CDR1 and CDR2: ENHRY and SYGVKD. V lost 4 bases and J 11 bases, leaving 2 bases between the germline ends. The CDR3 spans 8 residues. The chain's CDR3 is CAISGYTF. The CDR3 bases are TGTGCCATCAGTGGGTACACCTTC.

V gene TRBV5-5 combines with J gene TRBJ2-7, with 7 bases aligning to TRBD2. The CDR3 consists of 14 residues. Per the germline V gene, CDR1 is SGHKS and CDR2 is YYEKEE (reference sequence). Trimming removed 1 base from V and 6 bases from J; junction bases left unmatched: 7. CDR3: CASSLLRGSSEQYF. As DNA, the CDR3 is TGTGCCAGCAGCTTGCTGCGCGGGAGCTCCGAGCAGTACTTC. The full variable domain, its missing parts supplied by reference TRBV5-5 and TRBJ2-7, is DAGVTQSPTHLIKTRGQQVTLRCSPISGHKSVSWYQQVLGQGPQFIFQYYEKEERGRGNFPDRFSARQFPNYSSELNVNALLLGDSALYLCASSLLRGSSEQYFGPGTRLTVT.

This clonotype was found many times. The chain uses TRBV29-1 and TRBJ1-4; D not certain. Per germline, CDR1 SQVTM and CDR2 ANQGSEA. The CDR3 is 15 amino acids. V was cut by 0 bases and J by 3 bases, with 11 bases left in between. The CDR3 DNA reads TGCAGCGTTGAAGATCTCCCGGGTGCTAATGAAAAACTGTTTTTT. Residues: CSVEDLPGANEKLFF.

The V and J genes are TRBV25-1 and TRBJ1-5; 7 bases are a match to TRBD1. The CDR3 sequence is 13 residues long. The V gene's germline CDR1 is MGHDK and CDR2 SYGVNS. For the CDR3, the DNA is TGTGCTAGAGCGGCTCAGGGGGATCAGCCCCAGCATTTT. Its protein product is CARAAQGDQPQHF.

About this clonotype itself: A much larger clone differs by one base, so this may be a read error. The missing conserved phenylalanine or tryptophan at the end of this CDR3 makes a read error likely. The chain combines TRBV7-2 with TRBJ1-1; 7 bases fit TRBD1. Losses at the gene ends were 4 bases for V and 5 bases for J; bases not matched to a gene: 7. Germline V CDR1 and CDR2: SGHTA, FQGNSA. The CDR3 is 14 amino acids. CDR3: CASSSYRGGTEAFL. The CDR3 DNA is TGTGCCAGCAGCTCATACAGGGGAGGGACTGAAGCTTTCCTT.

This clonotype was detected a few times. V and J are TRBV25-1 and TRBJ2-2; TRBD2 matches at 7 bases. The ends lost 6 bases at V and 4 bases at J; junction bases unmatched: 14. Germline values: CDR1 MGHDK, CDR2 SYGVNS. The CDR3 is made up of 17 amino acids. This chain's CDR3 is CASSFHGGVGGTGELFF. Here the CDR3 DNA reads TGTGCCAGCAGCTTCCATGGGGGGGTTGGAGGCACCGGGGAGCTGTTTTTT.

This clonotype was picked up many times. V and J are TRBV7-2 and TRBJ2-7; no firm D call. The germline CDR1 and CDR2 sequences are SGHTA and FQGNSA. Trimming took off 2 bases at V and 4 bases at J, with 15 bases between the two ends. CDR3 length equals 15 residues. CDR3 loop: CASSLNPLGKYEQYF. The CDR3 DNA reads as TGTGCCAGCAGCTTAAATCCCCTGGGGAAATACGAGCAGTACTTC.

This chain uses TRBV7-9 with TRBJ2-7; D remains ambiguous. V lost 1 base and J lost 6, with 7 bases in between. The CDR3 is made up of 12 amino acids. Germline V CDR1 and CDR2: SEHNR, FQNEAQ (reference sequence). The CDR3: CASSLGSREQYF. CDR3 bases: TGTGCCAGCAGCTTAGGGAGTCGCGAGCAGTACTTC.

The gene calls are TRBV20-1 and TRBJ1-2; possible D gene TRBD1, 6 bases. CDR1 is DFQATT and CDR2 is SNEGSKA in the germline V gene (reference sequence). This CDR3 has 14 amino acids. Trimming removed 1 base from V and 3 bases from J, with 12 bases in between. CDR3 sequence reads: CSARGGGSYYGYTF. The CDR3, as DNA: TGCAGTGCTAGAGGTGGGGGCAGCTACTATGGCTACACCTTC.

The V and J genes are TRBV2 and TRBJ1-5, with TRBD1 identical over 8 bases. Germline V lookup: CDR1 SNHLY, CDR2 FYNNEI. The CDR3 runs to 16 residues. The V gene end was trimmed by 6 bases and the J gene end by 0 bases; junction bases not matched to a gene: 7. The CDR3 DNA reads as TGTGCCAGCAGGATTACAGGGGGTACTAGCAATCAGCCCCAGCATTTT. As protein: CASRITGGTSNQPQHF.

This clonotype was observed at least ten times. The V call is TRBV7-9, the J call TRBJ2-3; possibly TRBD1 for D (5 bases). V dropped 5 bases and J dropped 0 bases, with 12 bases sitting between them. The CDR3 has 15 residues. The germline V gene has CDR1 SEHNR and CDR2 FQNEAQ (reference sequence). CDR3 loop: CASSPRTLSTDTQYF. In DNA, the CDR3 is TGTGCCAGCAGCCCCAGGACACTTAGCACAGATACGCAGTATTTT.

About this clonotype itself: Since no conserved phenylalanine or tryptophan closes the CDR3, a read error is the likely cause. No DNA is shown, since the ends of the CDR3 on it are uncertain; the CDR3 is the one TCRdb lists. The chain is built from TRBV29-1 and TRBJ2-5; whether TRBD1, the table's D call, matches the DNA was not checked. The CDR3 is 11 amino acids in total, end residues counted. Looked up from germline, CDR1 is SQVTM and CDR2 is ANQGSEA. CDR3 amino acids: CSVEDRTGQNT.

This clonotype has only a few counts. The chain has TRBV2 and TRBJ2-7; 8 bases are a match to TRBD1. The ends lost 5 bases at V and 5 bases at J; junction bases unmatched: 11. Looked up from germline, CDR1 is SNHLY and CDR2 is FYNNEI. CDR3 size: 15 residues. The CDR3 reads CASSLIRDRSHEQYF. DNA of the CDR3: TGTGCCAGCAGTCTAATCCGGGACAGGTCTCACGAGCAGTACTTC.

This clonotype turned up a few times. This chain's CDR3 is CASSLETILTGELFF. In nucleotides, the CDR3 is TGTGCCAGCAGCTTAGAAACTATCCTCACCGGGGAGCTGTTTTTT. The chain has TRBV7-2 and TRBJ2-2; D gene ambiguous. Germline CDR1 SGHTA, CDR2 FQGNSA. Trimming removed 1 base from V and 4 bases from J, with 10 bases in between. The CDR3 has 15 residues.

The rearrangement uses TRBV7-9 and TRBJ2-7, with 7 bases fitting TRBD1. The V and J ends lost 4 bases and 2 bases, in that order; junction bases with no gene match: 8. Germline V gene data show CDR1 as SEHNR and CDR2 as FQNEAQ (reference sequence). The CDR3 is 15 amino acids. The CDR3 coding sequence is TGTGCCAGCAGCTCGCTGACAGGGTCCCCCTACGAGCAGTACTTC. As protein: CASSSLTGSPYEQYF.

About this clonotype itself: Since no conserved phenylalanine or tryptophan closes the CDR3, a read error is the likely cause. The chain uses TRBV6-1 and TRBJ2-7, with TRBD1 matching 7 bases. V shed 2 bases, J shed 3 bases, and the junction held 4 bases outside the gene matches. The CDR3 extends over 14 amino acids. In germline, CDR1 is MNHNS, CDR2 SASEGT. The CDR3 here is CASSEFAGGYEQYL. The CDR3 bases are TGTGCCAGCAGTGAATTCGCAGGGGGCTACGAGCAGTACCTC.

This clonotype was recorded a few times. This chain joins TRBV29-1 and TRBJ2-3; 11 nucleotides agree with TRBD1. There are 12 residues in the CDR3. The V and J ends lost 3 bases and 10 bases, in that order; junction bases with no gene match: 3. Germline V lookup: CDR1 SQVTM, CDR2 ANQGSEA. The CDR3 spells CSVDRTGGAQYF. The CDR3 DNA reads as TGCAGCGTTGATCGGACAGGGGGCGCGCAGTATTTT.

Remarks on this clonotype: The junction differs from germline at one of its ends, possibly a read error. CDR3 region: CTSGRHPESYEQYF. The CDR3 DNA reads as TGTACCAGCGGTCGACACCCTGAATCCTACGAGCAGTACTTC. V usage is TRBV19 and J usage is TRBJ2-7; possible D gene TRBD2, 5 bases. CDR3 length: 14 amino acids. Germline CDR1 is LNHDA and CDR2 is SQIVND (reference sequence).